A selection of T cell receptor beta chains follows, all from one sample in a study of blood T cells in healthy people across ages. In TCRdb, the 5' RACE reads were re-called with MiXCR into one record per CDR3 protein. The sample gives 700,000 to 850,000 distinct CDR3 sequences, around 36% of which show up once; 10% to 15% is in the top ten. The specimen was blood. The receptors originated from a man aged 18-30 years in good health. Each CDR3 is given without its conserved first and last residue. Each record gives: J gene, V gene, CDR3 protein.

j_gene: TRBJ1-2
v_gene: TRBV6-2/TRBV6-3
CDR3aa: ASTEDRLIRYGYT

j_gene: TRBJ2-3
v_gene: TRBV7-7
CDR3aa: ASSKNPGAAANTQY

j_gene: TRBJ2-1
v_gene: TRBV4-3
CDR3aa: ASSQDGPADNEQF

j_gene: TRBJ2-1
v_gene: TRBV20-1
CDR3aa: SANRDGTLKNEQF

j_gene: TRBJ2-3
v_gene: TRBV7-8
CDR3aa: TSLPRTGATDTQY

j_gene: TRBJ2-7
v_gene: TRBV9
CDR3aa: ASSPPSRNEQY

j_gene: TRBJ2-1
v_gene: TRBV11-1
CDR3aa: ASTQGTAYNEQF

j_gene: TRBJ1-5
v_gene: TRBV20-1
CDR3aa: SANLPDAGRGNQPQH

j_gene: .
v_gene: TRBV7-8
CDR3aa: VSSSLVAGGTETQY

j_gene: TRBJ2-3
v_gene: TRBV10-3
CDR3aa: AIRTSGGADTQY

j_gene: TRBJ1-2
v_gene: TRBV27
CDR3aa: ASRARYGYT

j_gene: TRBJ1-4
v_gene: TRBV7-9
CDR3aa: ASSPSRFGRDRGSNEKLF

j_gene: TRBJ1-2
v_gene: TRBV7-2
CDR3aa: ASSLRPPTRGGYT

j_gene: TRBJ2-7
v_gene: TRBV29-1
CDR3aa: SVTDRVTTYEQY

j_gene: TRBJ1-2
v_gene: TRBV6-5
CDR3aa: ASSSHSAGGTSGYT

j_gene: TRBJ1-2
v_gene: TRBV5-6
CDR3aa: ASSRAGRGDYGYT

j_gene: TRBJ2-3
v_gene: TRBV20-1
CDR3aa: SAPIAGPDTQY

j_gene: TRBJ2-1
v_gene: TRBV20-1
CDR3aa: SAPRTGNYNEQF

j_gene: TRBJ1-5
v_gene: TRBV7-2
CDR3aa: ASSLGGGRQPQH

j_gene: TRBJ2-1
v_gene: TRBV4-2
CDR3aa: ASSQENVHNEQF

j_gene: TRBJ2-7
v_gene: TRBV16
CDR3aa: ASSQRRTAYEQY

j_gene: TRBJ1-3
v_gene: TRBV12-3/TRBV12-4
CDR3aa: ASSFNREERGNPLNTIY

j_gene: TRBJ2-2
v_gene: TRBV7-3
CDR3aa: ASSLSSTEELF

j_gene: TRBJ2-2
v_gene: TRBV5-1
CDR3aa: ASGLYQTNTGELF

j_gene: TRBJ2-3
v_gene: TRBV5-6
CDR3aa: ASSFLDTDTQY

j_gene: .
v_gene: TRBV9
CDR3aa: ASSVTPYEQY

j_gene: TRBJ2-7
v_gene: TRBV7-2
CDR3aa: ASSLGGQGYEQY

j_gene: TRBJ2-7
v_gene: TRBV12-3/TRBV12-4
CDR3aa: ASSFGQASYEQY

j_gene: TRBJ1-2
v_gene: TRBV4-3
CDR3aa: ASSQTDSYGYT

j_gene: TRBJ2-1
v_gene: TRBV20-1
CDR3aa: SARFFRRGGRVSPNEQF

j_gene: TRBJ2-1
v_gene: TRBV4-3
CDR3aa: ASSQLGQGARERF

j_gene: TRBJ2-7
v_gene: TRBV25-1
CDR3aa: ASSELGYEQY

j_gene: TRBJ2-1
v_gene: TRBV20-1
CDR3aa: SARDAGWSQF

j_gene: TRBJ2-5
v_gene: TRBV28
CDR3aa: ASSPAGGGHQETQY

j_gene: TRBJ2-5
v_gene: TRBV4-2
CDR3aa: ASSQVPSQETQY

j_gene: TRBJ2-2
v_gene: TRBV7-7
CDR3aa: ASSSDPSSTGELF

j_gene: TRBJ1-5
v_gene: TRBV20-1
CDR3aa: SARDPGAGNQPQH

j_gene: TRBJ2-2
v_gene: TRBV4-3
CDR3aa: ASSHRGPGGKAGELF

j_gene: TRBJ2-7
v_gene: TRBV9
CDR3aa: ASSVVTGGRDEQY

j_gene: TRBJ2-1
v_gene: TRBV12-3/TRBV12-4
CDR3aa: ASSKETSAYNEQF

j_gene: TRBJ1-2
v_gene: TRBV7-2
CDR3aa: ASSSVSGPYGYT

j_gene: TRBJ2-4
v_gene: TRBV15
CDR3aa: ATSRDQGPREQY

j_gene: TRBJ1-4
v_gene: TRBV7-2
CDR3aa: ASSLTKGSNEKLF

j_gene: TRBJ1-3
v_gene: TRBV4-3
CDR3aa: ASSQADGNTIY

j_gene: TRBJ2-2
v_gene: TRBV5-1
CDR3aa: ASSWTSGRYTGELF